The 27 T cell receptor beta chains below come from one sample, sequenced in a study of T cells in Graves' hyperthyroidism and ophthalmopathy. The investigators amplified TCR beta CDR3 regions from RNA transcripts. First-round RT-PCR of the TCR CDR3 relied on the HTBI primer set. Each CDR3 protein gets one entry after TCRdb re-called the multiplex PCR reads with MiXCR. The sample has approximately 710,000 distinct CDR3 sequences; 15% to 20% are singletons. The sequenced material came from blood. The receptors come from a middle-aged man with Graves' hyperthyroidism.

The V call is TRBV2, the J call TRBJ1-2, with D perhaps TRBD1 (6 bases). V shed 7 bases and J shed 4 bases, with 19 bases lying between them. Germline loops: CDR1 SNHLY, CDR2 FYNNEI. This CDR3 is built from 15 residues. As DNA, the CDR3 is TGTGCCAGCAAAGTCGCCGCAGGGGCCCCCTATGGCTACACCTTC. This encodes CASKVAAGAPYGYTF.

The rearrangement joins TRBV19 to TRBJ2-4; 8 nucleotides match TRBD1. Losses at the gene ends were 4 bases for V and 0 bases for J; bases not matched to a gene: 11. The V gene's germline CDR1 is LNHDA and CDR2 SQIVND (reference sequence). The length of the CDR3 is 18 residues. CDR3 nucleotide sequence: TGTGCCAGTAGTACCCCACCCGGGACAGGTCTAGCCAAAAACATTCAGTACTTC. Its translation is CASSTPPGTGLAKNIQYF.

This clonotype was observed a few times. An end of the junction differs from the germline gene, which may be a read error. The chain recombines TRBV6-1 with TRBJ1-1; 7 bases map to TRBD1. The CDR3 has 14 residues. The germline CDR1 and CDR2 sequences are MNHNS and SASEGT. The CDR3 spells CASRPTGSNTEASF. The CDR3 nucleotides are TGTGCCAGCAGGCCGACAGGGTCGAACACTGAAGCTTCCTTT.

This clonotype was seen repeatedly, ten times or more. The rearrangement joins TRBV10-3 to TRBJ2-1; the match to TRBD2 covers 14 bases. CDR1 ENHRY and CDR2 SYGVKD come from the germline V gene. This CDR3 has 16 residues. The junction had 9 bases not matched to a gene; V was cut back by 6 bases and J by 8 bases. In DNA, the CDR3 is TGTGCCATCAGAGGGACTAGCGGGAGTTATATGGATGAGCAGTTCTTC. Protein: CAIRGTSGSYMDEQFF.

The genes are TRBV30 and TRBJ2-3; TRBD2 is a possible D gene (6 bases). The CDR3 sequence is 14 residues long. Between the trimmed V and J ends, which lost 2 bases and 2 bases, there was a span of 11 bases. Germline CDR1 reads GTSNPN; CDR2 reads SVGIG (reference sequence). This CDR3 is CAWSRTIFTDTQYF. The CDR3, as DNA: TGTGCCTGGAGTAGGACTATTTTCACAGATACGCAGTATTTT.

The sample holds many counts of this clonotype. This sequence joins TRBV30 and TRBJ1-4; 10 nucleotides agree with TRBD1. J was trimmed by 7 bases and V by 3 bases; bases with no gene match: 5. Germline loops: CDR1 GTSNPN, CDR2 SVGIG (reference sequence). The CDR3 contains 14 residues. This CDR3 reads CAWSADRGTEKLFF. The CDR3 DNA follows: TGTGCCTGGAGCGCGGACAGGGGGACTGAAAAACTGTTTTTT. The full variable domain, completed using reference TRBV30 and TRBJ1-4, is SQTIHQWPATLVQPVGSPLSLECTVEGTSNPNLYWYRQAAGRGLQLLFYSVGIGQISSEVPQNLSASRPQDRQFILSSKKLLLSDSGFYLCAWSADRGTEKLFFGSGTQLSVL.

This clonotype was seen many times. This chain connects TRBV28 to TRBJ2-5; D might be TRBD1 or TRBD2, each matching 5 bases. This CDR3 region has 14 residues. Trimming left V 6 bases short and J 0 bases short, with 11 bases between. Germline CDR1 MDHEN, CDR2 SYDVKM. The CDR3 sequence: CASSPGGYQETQYF. CDR3 DNA: TGTGCCAGCAGCCCTGGGGGATACCAAGAGACCCAGTACTTC.

The table lists this clonotype with a few counts. This chain joins TRBV5-4 and TRBJ2-7; TRBD2 matches at 10 bases. V lost 6 bases and J lost 3; bases outside the gene matches: 12. CDR3 length: 16 amino acids. The germline V gene has CDR1 SGHNT and CDR2 YYREEE (reference sequence). The CDR3 loop reads CASTLEPGLAIYEQYF. The CDR3 nucleotides read TGTGCCAGCACCCTCGAGCCGGGACTAGCGATCTACGAGCAGTACTTC.

This clonotype was seen a few times. The J gene is TRBJ1-1, the V gene TRBV18; D unclear. Germline lookup yields CDR1 KGHSH and CDR2 LQKENI. This CDR3 is built from 14 residues. The germline V and J ends were trimmed by 2 bases and 5 bases, with 12 bases remaining between them. CDR3: CASSPKTGRTEAFF. The CDR3 DNA follows: TGTGCCAGCTCACCAAAAACGGGCCGGACTGAAGCTTTCTTT.

This clonotype has ten or more counts. The gene calls are TRBV28 and TRBJ2-1, with a weak D call TRBD2 (5 bases). The CDR3 totals 15 residues. Germline CDR1 MDHEN, CDR2 SYDVKM. V was trimmed by 6 bases and J by 2 bases, leaving 14 bases between them. In nucleotides, the CDR3 is TGTGCCAGCAGCTCGTTGTGGGGAGCCTACAATGAGCAGTTCTTC. The encoded protein is CASSSLWGAYNEQFF.

The table lists this clonotype with many counts. The junction shows a germline mismatch at one end, possibly a read error. The chain has TRBV7-2 and TRBJ2-7; D gene unclear. CDR1 and CDR2 (germline): SGHTA, FQGNSA. This CDR3 has 15 residues. The CDR3 DNA is TGTGCCAGCAACTTACTGGGCCGTAACTCCTACGAGCAGTACTTC. Amino acids: CASNLLGRNSYEQYF. The full variable domain, with the rest looked up from reference TRBV7-2 and TRBJ2-7, is GAGVSQSPSNKVTEKGKDVELRCDPISGHTALYWYRQSLGQGLEFLIYFQGNSAPDKSGLPSDRFSAERTGGSVSTLTIQRTQQEDSAVYLCASNLLGRNSYEQYFGPGTRLTVT.

The V and J genes are TRBV6-2 or TRBV6-3 and TRBJ2-1; D might be TRBD2 (6 bases). From germline, CDR1 is MNHEY and CDR2 SVGEGT. Trimming cost V 6 bases and J 10 bases, with 10 bases left between them. The CDR3 extends over 11 amino acids. CDR3 coding DNA: TGTGCCAGCAGATTAGCGGCCGAGCAGTTCTTC. Translated, it gives CASRLAAEQFF.

This clonotype was seen more than once but under ten times. The chain's CDR3 is CATRSNREGINEQFF. CDR3 coding DNA: TGTGCCACCAGGAGCAACAGGGAGGGCATCAATGAGCAGTTCTTC. This chain connects TRBV24-1 to TRBJ2-1, with D possibly TRBD2 on 7 matching bases. With 7 bases removed from V and 6 bases from J, the gap between germline ends came to 18 bases. This CDR3 comprises 15 residues. Germline lookup yields CDR1 KGHDR and CDR2 SFDVKD.

This clonotype was seen a few times. This chain links TRBV6-1 with TRBJ1-1; possibly TRBD1 for D (5 bases). V shed 7 bases and J shed 2 bases, with 11 bases lying between them. The CDR3 sequence is 13 residues long. Germline V lookup: CDR1 MNHNS, CDR2 SASEGT. This CDR3 is CASTMGGNTEAFF. As DNA, the CDR3 is TGTGCCAGCACTATGGGGGGAAACACTGAAGCTTTCTTT.

The chain couples TRBV12-3 or TRBV12-4 to TRBJ2-5; D is uncertain. CDR3 length: 16 residues. V was cut by 6 bases and J by 1 base, with 18 bases left in between. For the CDR3, the DNA is TGTGCCAGCAGCTTAAGCGTGGGCAGACCCCAAGAGACCCAGTACTTC. Its translation is CASSLSVGRPQETQYF.

The chain uses TRBV5-5 and TRBJ1-2, with a tentative D call TRBD1 (6 bases). This CDR3 is built from 14 residues. Germline V gene lookup returns CDR1 SGHKS and CDR2 YYEKEE (reference sequence). With 4 bases removed from V and 5 bases from J, the gap between germline ends came to 15 bases. The CDR3 coding sequence is TGTGCCAGCAGCCCCCCGACAGGTTTTTATGGCTACACCTTC. This codes for CASSPPTGFYGYTF.

This clonotype was seen many times. This chain links TRBV5-1 with TRBJ2-5, with 10 bases identical to TRBD2. The CDR3 extends over 14 amino acids. J gave up 3 bases and V 4 bases, and 3 bases lay outside the gene matches. Germline values: CDR1 SGHRS, CDR2 YFSETQ. DNA for the CDR3: TGCGCCAGCAGCGGAGCGGGAGGGGAAGAGACCCAGTACTTC. Protein sequence: CASSGAGGEETQYF.

In this sample, this clonotype turned up many times. The rearrangement uses TRBV4-1 and TRBJ2-5; the D call may be TRBD1 or TRBD2 (5 bases each). This CDR3 contains 13 residues. In germline, CDR1 is MGHRA, CDR2 YSYEKL. Trimming removed 6 bases from V and 2 bases from J, with 10 bases in between. The CDR3 is CASRGEWQETQYF. For the CDR3, the DNA is TGCGCCAGCAGGGGGGAATGGCAAGAGACCCAGTACTTC.

The chain links TRBV28 to TRBJ2-7, with D hard to call. The CDR3 extends over 14 amino acids. The V and J ends lost 6 bases and 0 bases respectively, with 12 bases between them. In germline, CDR1 is MDHEN, CDR2 SYDVKM. The CDR3 sequence: CASSQVPSSYEQYF. The CDR3 bases are TGTGCCAGCAGCCAAGTACCTAGCTCCTACGAGCAGTACTTC.

The chain uses TRBV5-1 and TRBJ2-5; 14 nucleotides match TRBD2. The trim removed 4 bases at V and 4 bases at J, leaving 0 bases unmatched. Looked up from germline, CDR1 is SGHRS and CDR2 is YFSETQ. The CDR3 totals 14 residues. The CDR3 nucleotides are TGCGCCAGCAGCGGGACTAGCGGGGGAGAGACCCAGTACTTC. Translated: CASSGTSGGETQYF.

The rearrangement joins TRBV7-2 to TRBJ2-1; no reliable D call. Trimming removed 3 bases at V and 8 bases at J, with 8 bases between. From germline, CDR1 is SGHTA and CDR2 FQGNSA. The CDR3 sequence is 12 residues long. The CDR3 region has the DNA TGTGCCAGCAGCTTTTGGCCGGATGAGCAGTTCTTC. Its translation: CASSFWPDEQFF.

The gene calls are TRBV29-1 and TRBJ1-1; D may be TRBD1 (5 bases). The CDR3 contains 12 residues. Deletions cut 7 bases from V and 5 bases from J, with 14 bases between. In germline, CDR1 is SQVTM, CDR2 ANQGSEA. The CDR3 nucleotides read TGCAGCGACTGGGACCGGAGGACTGAAGCTTTCTTT. It specifies CSDWDRRTEAFF.

The CDR3 sequence: CASRTTGAAQETQYF. In DNA, the CDR3 is TGTGCCAGCAGGACGACGGGGGCAGCCCAAGAGACCCAGTACTTC. The chain joins TRBV3-1 to TRBJ2-5; the D gene could be TRBD1 or TRBD2 (6 bases each). Germline V gives CDR1 LGHDT, CDR2 YNNKEL (reference sequence). The CDR3 loop spans 15 amino acids. Trimming removed 6 bases from V and 1 base from J, with 15 bases in between.

This clonotype was counted only a few times. The chain employs TRBV20-1 and TRBJ2-3; 10 bases align to TRBD2. V shed 1 base, J shed 0 bases, and the junction held 4 bases outside the gene matches. The CDR3 has 16 amino acids. The V gene's germline CDR1 is DFQATT and CDR2 SNEGSKA (reference sequence). CDR3 in amino acids: CSARALAGVSTDTQYF. The CDR3 bases are TGCAGTGCTAGAGCTCTAGCGGGAGTTAGCACAGATACGCAGTATTTT.

The chain couples TRBV7-9 to TRBJ1-3; D not certain. The CDR3 consists of 15 residues. V lost 1 base and J 4 bases, leaving 11 bases between the germline ends. Germline lookup yields CDR1 SEHNR and CDR2 FQNEAQ (reference sequence). The CDR3 sequence is CASSLDLGYGNTIYF. The CDR3 nucleotides read TGTGCCAGCAGCTTAGACCTAGGCTACGGAAACACCATATATTTT. Drawing the rest from reference TRBV7-9 and TRBJ1-3, the complete variable domain is DTGVSQNPRHKITKRGQNVTFRCDPISEHNRLYWYRQTLGQGPEFLTYFQNEAQLEKSRLLSDRFSAERPKGSFSTLEIQRTEQGDSAMYLCASSLDLGYGNTIYFGEGSWLTVV.

The chain recombines TRBV10-3 with TRBJ2-2; 7 positions match TRBD2. The ends lost 9 bases at V and 6 bases at J; junction bases unmatched: 1. Germline lookup yields CDR1 ENHRY and CDR2 SYGVKD. The CDR3 contains 11 residues. Written as DNA, the CDR3 is TGTGCCATGGGGAGGGCCGGGGAGCTGTTTTTT. Translation: CAMGRAGELFF.

This clonotype was detected many times. V usage is TRBV3-1 and J usage is TRBJ1-1; 7 nucleotides align to TRBD1. CDR1 and CDR2 (germline): LGHDT, YNNKEL (reference sequence). After removal of 5 bases from V and 4 bases from J, the junction contained 7 bases not matched to a gene. CDR3 length: 14 residues. The CDR3 bases are TGTGCCAGCAGCTTACACAGGGGTTCCACTGAAGCTTTCTTT. Translation gives CASSLHRGSTEAFF.